These 9 T cell receptor beta chains originate from one sample sequenced in a study of shared clonotypes between healthy human individuals. Libraries were prepared by immunoSEQ multiplex PCR; TCRdb keeps only in-frame clonotypes and omits some of them. The sample holds over 2 million clones, less than 95% seen once. The sample consisted of naive CD4+ T cells from PBMCs. Subset defined: CD45RA+ positively selected. The receptors shown here come from a man younger than 35 in good health. Some clones in this sample may be carry-over from other donors' samples.

The V call is TRBV6-1, the J call TRBJ2-1, with TRBD2 as a possible D gene (5 bases). Trimming removed 0 bases from V and 9 bases from J, with 15 bases in between. This CDR3 spans 15 amino acids. Looked up from germline, CDR1 is MNHNS and CDR2 is SASEGT. The CDR3 region has the DNA TGTGCCAGCAGTGAAGCGGGAGTGGTTAAAGTTGAGCAGTTCTTC. Translated, it gives CASSEAGVVKVEQFF.

The rearrangement joins TRBV4-3 to TRBJ2-5; D is tentatively TRBD1 or TRBD2 (6 bases each). Germline CDR1 reads LGHNA; CDR2 reads YSLEER. CDR3 length: 15 amino acids. V lost 3 bases and J lost 5, with 16 bases in between. In nucleotides, the CDR3 is TGCGCCAGCAGCCACGGGGGCGGGATAACTGAGACCCAGTACTTC. This codes for CASSHGGGITETQYF.

The CDR3 loop reads CASKRGQGAVGELFF. The CDR3 nucleotides read TGTGCCAGTAAACGCGGACAGGGGGCTGTCGGGGAGCTGTTTTTT. The chain uses TRBV19 and TRBJ2-2; 11 nucleotides agree with TRBD1. Germline-derived CDR1 and CDR2 are LNHDA and SQIVND (reference sequence). CDR3 size: 15 residues. V shed 7 bases and J 7 bases; nucleotides not matched to a gene: 8.

V gene TRBV25-1 combines with J gene TRBJ1-1; the D gene is possibly TRBD1 (5 bases). This CDR3 region has 11 residues. V lost 6 bases and J 5 bases, leaving 7 bases between the germline ends. CDR1 MGHDK and CDR2 SYGVNS come from the germline V gene. CDR3 in DNA: TGTGCCAGCAGCAGGGAGACTGAAGCTTTCTTT. As protein: CASSRETEAFF.

The gene calls are TRBV6-6 and TRBJ2-7; 7 bases map to TRBD2. The germline V gene encodes CDR1 MNHNY and CDR2 SVGAGI (reference sequence). The V segment lost 2 bases and the J segment 0 bases; nucleotides outside the gene matches: 7. The length of the CDR3 is 16 residues. The CDR3 sequence is CASSYALAAISYEQYF. CDR3 nucleotides: TGTGCCAGCAGTTACGCCCTAGCGGCGATCTCCTACGAGCAGTACTTC.

This chain connects TRBV7-3 to TRBJ2-2; D call uncertain. This CDR3 region has 13 residues. Trimming pared 3 bases from V and 6 bases from J, leaving 8 bases between. CDR1 is SGHTA, CDR2 FQGTGA, per germline. The CDR3 here is CASSFARAGELFF. For the CDR3, the DNA is TGTGCCAGCAGCTTCGCTCGGGCCGGGGAGCTGTTTTTT.

The rearrangement uses TRBV6-7 and TRBJ2-3, with D perhaps matching TRBD2 (6 bases). TRBV6-7 has ORF status, its function being uncertain. The CDR3 is made up of 19 amino acids. Trimming stripped 2 bases from V and 0 bases from J, with 21 bases between. The CDR3 bases are TGTGCCAGCAGTTACCCACCTCGTCCAGGTAGCGGTAGCACAGATACGCAGTATTTT. Amino acids: CASSYPPRPGSGSTDTQYF.

This chain links TRBV5-1 with TRBJ1-2; D call uncertain. This CDR3 region has 13 residues. Per germline, CDR1 SGHRS and CDR2 YFSETQ. Trimming took off 3 bases at V and 0 bases at J, with 6 bases between the two ends. CDR3 nucleotide sequence: TGCGCCAGCAGCTACAATTCTAACTATGGCTACACCTTC. It is translated as CASSYNSNYGYTF.

The chain joins TRBV7-2 to TRBJ2-7; 12 positions agree with TRBD2. The CDR3 is 15 amino acids. The ends lost 5 bases at V and 3 bases at J; junction bases unmatched: 5. Germline-derived CDR1 and CDR2 are SGHTA and FQGNSA. CDR3 sequence: CASSRLAGVLYEQYF. The CDR3 DNA is TGTGCCAGCAGCAGACTAGCGGGAGTACTCTACGAGCAGTACTTC.